This TCR beta chain was recorded in a study of T cell clonotyping in hematopoietic cell transplantation. Points from the study as a whole: CD4 and CD8 repertoire contributions could not be separated without sorting.

The repertoire was sequenced with immunoSEQ multiplex PCR; TCRdb's copy has only in-frame clones and lacks some. Counted here are 9,900 or so clones, roughly 71% occurring once; the ten biggest clones make up approximately 9%. This CDR3 is 20 amino acids long. Turning to this clone: The antigen remains undetermined.

Recipient blood drawn about 28 days pretransplant and days 30, 100, 180 after. The material sequenced was PBMCs, taken 30 days after allogeneic stem cell transplant. The receptor was isolated from a female patient in her 40s who had an allogeneic stem cell transplant from a related donor, so T cells may come from the graft donor. Some clones in this sample may be carry-over from other donors' samples. V and J are TRBV1 and TRBJ2-7; TRBD2, the table's D call, lacks a check against the DNA. TRBV1 is shown as a pseudogene. CDR3 in amino acids: CTSSQPNGGPGLAKNYEQYF. CDR3 coding DNA: TGCACCAGCAGCCAACCTAACGGGGGGCCAGGGCTAGCCAAAAACTACGAGCAGTACTTC.